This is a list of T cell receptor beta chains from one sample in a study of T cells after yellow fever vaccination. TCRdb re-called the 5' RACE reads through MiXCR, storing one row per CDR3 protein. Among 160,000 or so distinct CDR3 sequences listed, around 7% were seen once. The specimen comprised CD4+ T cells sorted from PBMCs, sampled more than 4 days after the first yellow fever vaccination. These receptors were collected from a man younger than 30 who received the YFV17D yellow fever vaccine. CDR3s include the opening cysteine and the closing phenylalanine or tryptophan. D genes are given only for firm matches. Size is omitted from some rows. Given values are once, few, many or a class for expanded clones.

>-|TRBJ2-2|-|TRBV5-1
TGCGCCAGCAGCTTGGAAGGGACCGGGGAGCTGTTTTTT
CASSLEGTGELFF
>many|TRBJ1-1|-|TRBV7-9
TGTGCCAGCAGCTTCCCCGGCACCCCTGAAGCTTTCTTT
CASSFPGTPEAFF
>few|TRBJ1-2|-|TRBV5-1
TGCGCCAGCAGCGAAGCCGGACGCAACTATGGCTACACCTTC
CASSEAGRNYGYTF
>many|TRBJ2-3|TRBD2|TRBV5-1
TGCGCCAGCAGCTTGGGAGGGACTAGCGGAAGCACAGATACGCAGTATTTT
CASSLGGTSGSTDTQYF
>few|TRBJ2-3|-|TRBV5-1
TGCGCCGTAAGAACCGGACCGACCAACCGCGATACGCAGTATTTT
CAVRTGPTNRDTQYF
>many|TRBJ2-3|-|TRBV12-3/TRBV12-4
TGTGCCAGCAGCTGGGGAGGTTATAGCACAGATACGCAGTATTTT
CASSWGGYSTDTQYF
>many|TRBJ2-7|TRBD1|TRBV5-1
TGCGCCAGCAGCCCCAGGGACAGAGCAGAGCAGTACTTC
CASSPRDRAEQYF
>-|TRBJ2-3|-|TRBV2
TGTGCCAGCAGTGAAGCGTGGGGGGGGGCTTTGGATACGCAGTATTTT
CASSEAWGGALDTQYF
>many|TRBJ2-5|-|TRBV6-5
TGTGCCAGCAGTTACTCGCTAGGGGAGAGGGGGCAAGAGACCCAGTACTTC
CASSYSLGERGQETQYF
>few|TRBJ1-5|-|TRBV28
TGTGCCAGCAGTTGGGCGAATCAGCCCCAGCATTTT
CASSWANQPQHF
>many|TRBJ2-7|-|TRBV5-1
TGCGCCAGCAGCTTGGACGGCTACGAGCAGTACTTC
CASSLDGYEQYF
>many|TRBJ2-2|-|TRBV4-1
TGCGCCAGCAGGGTTATTGGGAAGAGAGGGACCGGGGAGCTGTTTTTT
CASRVIGKRGTGELFF
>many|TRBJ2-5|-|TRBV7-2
TGTGCCAGCAGCTTCGGGATCCAAGAGACCCAGTACTTC
CASSFGIQETQYF
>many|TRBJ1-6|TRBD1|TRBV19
TGTGCCACCAGGACAGGTTATAATTCACCCCTCCACTTT
CATRTGYNSPLHF
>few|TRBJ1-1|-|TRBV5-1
TGCGCCAGCAGCTTAAGCCTACTCTACACTGAAGCTTTCTTT
CASSLSLLYTEAFF
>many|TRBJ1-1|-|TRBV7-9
TGTGCCAGCAGCTTAGATTTCAGGGTTACTGAAGCTTTCTTT
CASSLDFRVTEAFF